This T cell receptor (beta chain) is from a study of graft-versus-host responses after intestinal transplantation. Study details: Anti-thymocyte globulin induction was given to all recipients, followed by tacrolimus and steroids for around three years.

This clone appeared once. Its specificity is not known. The germline V gene has CDR1 ENHRY and CDR2 SYGVKD. The ends were cut back, 5 bases at V and 6 bases at J, with 10 bases in the middle. The length of the CDR3 is 12 residues. Study conclusions and caveats: Across patients carrying graft-donor T cell macrochimerism, allografts held high graft-versus-host to host-versus-graft clonal ratios. Maximum circulating GvH clone levels tracked with early post-transplant HvG decreases. Recipient marrow showed GvH clones, some seen first in ileum or blood.

Sequencing was performed with immunoSEQ multiplex PCR; in TCRdb, only in-frame clones are kept and a portion is missing. Seen here are around 90,000 clones, about 94% observed once, and the top ten hold more than 0.15%. This receptor was obtained from a human donor who was the organ donor for an intestinal transplant. The chain has TRBV10-3 and TRBJ1-1; D is perhaps TRBD1 (5 bases). The sample consisted of unstimulated CD4+ T cells sorted from spleen or lymph node cells, taken before transplant. The CDR3 DNA is TGTGCCATCAGTAACCGGGACGCTGAAGCTTTCTTT. Amino acid sequence: CAISNRDAEAFF.